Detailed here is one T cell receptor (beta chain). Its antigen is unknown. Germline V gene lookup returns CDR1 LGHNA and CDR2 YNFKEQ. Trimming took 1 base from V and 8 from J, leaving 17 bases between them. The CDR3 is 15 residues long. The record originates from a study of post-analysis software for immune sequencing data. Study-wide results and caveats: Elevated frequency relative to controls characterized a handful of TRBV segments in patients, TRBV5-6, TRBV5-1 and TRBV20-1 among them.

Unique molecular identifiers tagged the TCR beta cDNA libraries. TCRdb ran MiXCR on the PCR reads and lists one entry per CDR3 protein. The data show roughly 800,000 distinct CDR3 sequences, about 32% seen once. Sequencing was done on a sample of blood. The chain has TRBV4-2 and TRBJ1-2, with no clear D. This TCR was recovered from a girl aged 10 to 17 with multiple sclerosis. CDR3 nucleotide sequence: TGTGCCAGCAGCCAAGCTCTAACAGTTATATGGGGCTACACCTTC. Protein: CASSQALTVIWGYTF.